This T cell receptor beta chain was recovered during a study of shared clonotypes between healthy human individuals. Study background: Each donor's CD8 memory used one plate, CD8 naive two, each CD4 subset three.

This CDR3 is built from 13 residues. Deletions cut 5 bases from V and 5 bases from J, with 12 bases between. Per the germline V gene, CDR1 is MDHEN and CDR2 is SYDVKM. The protocol was immunoSEQ multiplex PCR, while the TCRdb copy is restricted to in-frame clones and leaves out a portion. Altogether some 1.5 million clones are present, nearly 99% being singletons, with the ten largest covering roughly 0.4%. The sample consisted of naive CD4+ T cells sorted from blood. Described subset: CD45RA+ positively selected. The chain uses TRBV28 and TRBJ2-5; D unresolved. The clonotype was recovered from a man aged 30-40 years in good health. CDR3 coding DNA: TGTGCCAGCAGTCCCTCTGGTTGGGAGACCCAGTACTTC. As protein: CASSPSGWETQYF.